Listed below are T cell receptor beta chains from one sample, sequenced in a study of Ad26.COV2.S vaccination and SARS-CoV-2 variants. The assay was immunoSEQ multiplex PCR, and TCRdb's table has in-frame clones only and misses some. The data hold 350,000 to 550,000 clones, with roughly nine tenths observed a single time. The sequencing here drew on peripheral blood, taken in a trial of Ad26.COV2.S vaccine versus placebo. Receptors originate from a person aged 18 to 65 who received the Ad26.COV2.S COVID-19 vaccine or a placebo. Each CDR3 is given with its conserved first and last residue. The D gene is left open where the match is weak.

j_gene,v_gene,d_gene,CDR3aa,CDR3nt
TRBJ2-7,TRBV12-3/TRBV12-4,NA,CASSRNGYEQYF,TGTGCCAGCAGTCGGAATGGTTACGAGCAGTACTTC
TRBJ2-5,TRBV5-1,NA,CASSLEGRAETQYF,TGCGCCAGCAGCTTGGAGGGCAGGGCAGAGACCCAGTACTTC
TRBJ2-7,TRBV5-6,NA,CASSHPNREGEQYF,TGTGCCAGCAGCCACCCGAACAGGGAGGGGGAGCAGTACTTC
TRBJ2-5,TRBV4-1,NA,CASSVRWGVQETQYF,TGCGCCAGCAGCGTTAGGTGGGGGGTTCAAGAGACCCAGTACTTC
TRBJ2-2,TRBV5-4,TRBD2,CASSLGTSGRIGELFF,TGTGCCAGCAGCCTGGGGACTAGCGGGAGGATCGGGGAGCTGTTTTTT
TRBJ2-5,TRBV5-1,NA,CASSAGLSQETQYF,TGCGCCAGCAGCGCGGGACTTTCTCAAGAGACCCAGTACTTC
TRBJ2-7,TRBV7-2,NA,CASSSGPKSYEQYF,TGTGCCAGCAGCTCCGGACCGAAGTCCTACGAGCAGTACTTC
TRBJ2-3,TRBV11-3,TRBD1,CASSQGVTDTQYF,TGTGCCAGTTCACAGGGGGTCACAGATACGCAGTATTTT
TRBJ2-2,TRBV11-1,NA,CASSPRPIGELFF,TGTGCCAGCAGCCCGCGACCTATCGGGGAGCTGTTTTTT
TRBJ1-1,TRBV29-1,NA,CSVAYMKGTEAFF,TGCAGCGTTGCTTATATGAAGGGAACTGAAGCTTTCTTT
TRBJ1-2,TRBV7-9,NA,CASSLHSGYTF,TGTGCCAGCAGCTTACATAGCGGCTACACCTTC
TRBJ2-1,TRBV10-3,TRBD1,CAISSRETGVGNEQFF,TGTGCCATCAGCTCTAGAGAGACAGGGGTAGGCAATGAGCAGTTCTTC